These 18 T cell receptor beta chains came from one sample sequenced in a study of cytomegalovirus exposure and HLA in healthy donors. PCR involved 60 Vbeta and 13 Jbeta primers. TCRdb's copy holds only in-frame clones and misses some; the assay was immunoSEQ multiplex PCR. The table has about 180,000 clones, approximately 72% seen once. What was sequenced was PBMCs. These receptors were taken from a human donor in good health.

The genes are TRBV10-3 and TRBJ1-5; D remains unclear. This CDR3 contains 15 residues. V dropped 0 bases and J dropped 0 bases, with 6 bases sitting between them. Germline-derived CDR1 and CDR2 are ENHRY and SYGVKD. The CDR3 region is CAISESVLSNQPQHF. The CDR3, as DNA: TGTGCCATCAGTGAGTCGGTACTTAGCAATCAGCCCCAGCATTTT.

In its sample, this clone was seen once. The CDR3 DNA reads as TGTGCCAGTAGCCCCGGGACTAGTCACAATGAGCAGTTCTTC. Translation gives CASSPGTSHNEQFF. The chain employs TRBV19 and TRBJ2-1; TRBD2 aligns across 8 bases. CDR3 length: 14 residues. The junction had 6 bases not matched to a gene; V was cut back by 6 bases and J by 5 bases. Germline assignment: CDR1 LNHDA and CDR2 SQIVND (reference sequence). Full variable domain (outside the CDR3, taken from reference TRBV19 and TRBJ2-1): DGGITQSPKYLFRKEGQNVTLSCEQNLNHDAMYWYRQDPGQGLRLIYYSQIVNDFQKGDIAEGYSVSREKKESFPLTVTSAQKNPTAFYLCASSPGTSHNEQFFGPGTRLTVL.

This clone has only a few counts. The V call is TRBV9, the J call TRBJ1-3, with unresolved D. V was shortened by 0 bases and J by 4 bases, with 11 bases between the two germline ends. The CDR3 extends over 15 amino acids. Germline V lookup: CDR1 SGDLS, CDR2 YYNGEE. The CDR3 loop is CASSVEEGSGNTIYF. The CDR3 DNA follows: TGTGCCAGCAGCGTAGAGGAGGGATCCGGAAACACCATATATTTT.

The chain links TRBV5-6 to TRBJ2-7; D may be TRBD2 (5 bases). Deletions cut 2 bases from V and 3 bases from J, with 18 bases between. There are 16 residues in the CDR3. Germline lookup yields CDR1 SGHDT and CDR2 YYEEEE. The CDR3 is CASSFGNRDPHYEQYF. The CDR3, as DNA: TGTGCCAGCAGCTTCGGGAACAGAGACCCACACTACGAGCAGTACTTC.

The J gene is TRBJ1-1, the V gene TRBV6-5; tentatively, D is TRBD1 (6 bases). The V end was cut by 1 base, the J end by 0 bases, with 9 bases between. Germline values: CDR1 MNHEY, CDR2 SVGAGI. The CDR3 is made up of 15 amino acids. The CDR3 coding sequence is TGTGCCAGCAGTTACTATGCAGGGGTGAACACTGAAGCTTTCTTT. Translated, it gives CASSYYAGVNTEAFF.

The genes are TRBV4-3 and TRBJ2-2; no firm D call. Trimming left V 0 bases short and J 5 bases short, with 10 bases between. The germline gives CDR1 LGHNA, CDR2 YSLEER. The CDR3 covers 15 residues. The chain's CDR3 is CASSQDARGTGELFF. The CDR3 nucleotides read TGCGCCAGCAGCCAAGATGCGAGAGGAACCGGGGAGCTGTTTTTT.

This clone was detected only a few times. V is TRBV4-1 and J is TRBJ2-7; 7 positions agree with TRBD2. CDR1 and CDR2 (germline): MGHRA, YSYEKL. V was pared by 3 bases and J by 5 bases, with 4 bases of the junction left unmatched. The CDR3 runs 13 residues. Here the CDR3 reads CASSQGGGDEQYF. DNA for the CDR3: TGCGCCAGCAGCCAGGGGGGAGGGGACGAGCAGTACTTC.

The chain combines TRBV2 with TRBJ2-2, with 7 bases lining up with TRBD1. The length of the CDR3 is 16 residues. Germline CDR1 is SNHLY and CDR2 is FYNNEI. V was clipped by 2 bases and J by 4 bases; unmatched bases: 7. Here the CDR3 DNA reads TGTGCCAGCAGTGAAACGAGGGACAGCGTCACCGGGGAGCTGTTTTTT. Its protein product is CASSETRDSVTGELFF.

The CDR3, as DNA: TGTGCCAGTAGTCCGAAAGGTCAGGGGGGGAACACTGAAGCTTTCTTT. Translated, it gives CASSPKGQGGNTEAFF. The gene calls are TRBV19 and TRBJ1-1; 7 nucleotides align to TRBD1. The junction had 10 bases not matched to a gene; V was cut back by 5 bases and J by 1 base. In germline, CDR1 is LNHDA, CDR2 SQIVND (reference sequence). This CDR3 region has 16 residues.

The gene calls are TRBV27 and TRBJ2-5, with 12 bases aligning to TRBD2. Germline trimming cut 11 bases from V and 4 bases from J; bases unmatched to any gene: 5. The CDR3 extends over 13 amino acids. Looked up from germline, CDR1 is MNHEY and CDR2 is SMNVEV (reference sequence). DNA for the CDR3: TGTGCCGCCAAGGGACTAGCGGGAGAGACCCAGTACTTC. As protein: CAAKGLAGETQYF.

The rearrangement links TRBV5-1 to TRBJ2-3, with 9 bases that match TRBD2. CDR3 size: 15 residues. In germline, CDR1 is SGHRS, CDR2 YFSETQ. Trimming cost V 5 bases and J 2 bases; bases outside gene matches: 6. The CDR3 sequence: CASSPLAGYTDTQYF. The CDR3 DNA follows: TGCGCCAGCAGTCCCCTAGCGGGATACACAGATACGCAGTATTTT.

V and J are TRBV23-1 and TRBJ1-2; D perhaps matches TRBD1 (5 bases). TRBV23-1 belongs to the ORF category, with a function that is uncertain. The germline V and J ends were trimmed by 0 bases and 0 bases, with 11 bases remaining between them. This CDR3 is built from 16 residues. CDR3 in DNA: TGCGCCAGCAGTCAATCGGTGGGGCCCCCTAACTATGGCTACACCTTC. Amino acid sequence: CASSQSVGPPNYGYTF.

The CDR3: CASSFYSGGVAELFF. The CDR3 DNA is TGTGCCAGCAGCTTCTATAGCGGGGGGGTCGCGGAGCTGTTTTTT. This chain connects TRBV5-4 to TRBJ2-2, with 11 bases lining up with TRBD2. The CDR3 is 15 amino acids. Germline trimming cut 2 bases from V and 10 bases from J; bases unmatched to any gene: 7. The germline gives CDR1 SGHNT, CDR2 YYREEE (reference sequence).

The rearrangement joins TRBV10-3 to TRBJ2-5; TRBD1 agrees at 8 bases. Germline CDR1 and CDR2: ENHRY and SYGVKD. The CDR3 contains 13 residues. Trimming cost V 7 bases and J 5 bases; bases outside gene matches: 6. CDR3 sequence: CAITQGAGETQYF. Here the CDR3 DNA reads TGTGCCATCACCCAGGGGGCCGGGGAGACCCAGTACTTC.

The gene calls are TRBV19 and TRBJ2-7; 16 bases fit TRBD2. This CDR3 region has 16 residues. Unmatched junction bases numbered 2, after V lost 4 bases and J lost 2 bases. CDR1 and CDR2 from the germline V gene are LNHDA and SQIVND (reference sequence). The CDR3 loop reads CASSSGTSGGAYEQYF. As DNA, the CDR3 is TGTGCCAGTAGTAGTGGGACTAGCGGGGGGGCCTACGAGCAGTACTTC.

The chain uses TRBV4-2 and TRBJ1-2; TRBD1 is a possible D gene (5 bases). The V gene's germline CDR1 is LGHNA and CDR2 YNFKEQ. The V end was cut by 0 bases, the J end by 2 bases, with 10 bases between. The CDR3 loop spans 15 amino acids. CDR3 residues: CASSQDRAKNYGYTF. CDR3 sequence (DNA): TGTGCCAGCAGCCAAGACAGGGCTAAGAACTATGGCTACACCTTC.

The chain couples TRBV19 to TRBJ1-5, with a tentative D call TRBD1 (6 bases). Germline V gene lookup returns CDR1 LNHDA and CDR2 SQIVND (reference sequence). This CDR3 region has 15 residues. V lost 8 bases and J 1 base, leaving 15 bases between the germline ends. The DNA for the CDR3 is TGTGCCAGTGAAATAAGGACAGAAAGCAATCAGCCCCAGCATTTT. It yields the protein CASEIRTESNQPQHF.

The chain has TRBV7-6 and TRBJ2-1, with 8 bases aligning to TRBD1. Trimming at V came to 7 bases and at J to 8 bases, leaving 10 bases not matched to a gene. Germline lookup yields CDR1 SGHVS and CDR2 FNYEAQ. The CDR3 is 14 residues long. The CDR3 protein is CASTLGQGYYEQFF. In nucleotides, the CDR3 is TGTGCCAGCACCCTTGGACAGGGATATTATGAGCAGTTCTTC. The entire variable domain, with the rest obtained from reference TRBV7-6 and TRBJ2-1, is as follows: GAGVSQSPRYKVTKRGQDVALRCDPISGHVSLYWYRQALGQGPEFLTYFNYEAQQDKSGLPNDRFSAERPEGSISTLTIQRTEQRDSAMYRCASTLGQGYYEQFFGPGTRLTVL.